The source of this T cell receptor (beta chain) is a study of Ad26.COV2.S vaccination and SARS-CoV-2 variants (dated by TCRdb to about 2021). Turning to the overall study: Donors in the vaccine arm were drawn from COV1001, a multicentre, randomized, double-blind, placebo-controlled phase I-IIa trial testing Ad26.COV2.S in healthy adults. The TCR-sequenced set comprised around 30 samples: approximately 20 Ad26.COV2.S vaccine recipients, 5 placebo recipients and 8 SARS-CoV-2 convalescent individuals. The specificity and breadth of SARS-CoV-2-reactive T cell receptors after Ad26.COV2.S vaccination were assessed by TCRbeta repertoire sequencing. Blinding of investigators to trial group allocation was maintained during experiments and outcome assessment. Ad26.COV2.S was administered intramuscularly at a dose of 5x10^10 or 1x10^11 viral particles, either as one shot or as two shots given 56 days apart. Trial participants were randomized into five groups of five: low-dose or high-dose Ad26.COV2.S given once or twice, or placebo on both occasions. The paper as a whole reports these results and caveats: Comparable non-spike TCR breadth was observed between vaccine and placebo recipients, consistent with only spike being contained in the vaccine. The study was not powered for comparison of responses between vaccine doses or regimens. Substantial breadth of spike-specific CD8+ and CD4+ T cell responses was reported after vaccination. The authors noted that total T cell responses may have been underestimated by the TCR breadth and depth analyses. Ad26.COV2.S recipients had higher spike-specific TCR breadth than placebo recipients (P = 0.0014).

To note about this clone: Its target antigen remains unknown. One base away there is no much larger clone; base qualities are not given. Distinct nucleotide sequences in the sample also encode this CDR3.

The immunoSEQ Assay was the method used to sequence TCRbeta CDR3 regions. After extraction, genomic DNA underwent amplification by bias-controlled multiplex PCR, followed by high-throughput sequencing. The paper's data handling went like this. To quantify the absolute abundance of every unique TCRbeta CDR3 region, sequences were collapsed and filtered. T cell fraction was estimated by normalization of TCRbeta template counts to usable DNA, with usable DNA being measured through amplification of reference genes present in all nucleated cells. Repertoire TCRs were annotated as SARS-CoV-2-specific by exact matching of V gene, CDR3 amino acid sequence and J gene to a known reactive TCR set. The reference SARS-CoV-2 TCR set was derived from MIRA and filtered for enrichment in COVID-19-positive ImmuneCODE repertoires, a step that removed public or cross-reactive TCRs. Using the MIRA antigens, annotated TCRs were further analysed by specific ORF or by position within an ORF. Breadth was defined as annotated unique rearrangements over total unique productive rearrangements; depth was the summed frequency of those rearrangements. Two-sided Wilcoxon rank-sum tests were used to compare TCR breadth between groups. Here the immuneACCESS table is served through TCRdb, limited to in-frame sequences with V and J called. Missing clones are a known gap in these copies; in checked studies unresolved V genes cover under half, and the rest lacks a known reason. Clonal size and the V and J genes are those of that table, whereas D and trimming came from the DNA. The sample table lists about 350,000 clones, 75% to 90% of them with a count of one. About 11% of the sample lies in the top ten.

The germline V gene supplies CDR1 MNHEY and CDR2 SVGEGT. Trimming takes 5 bases off V and 2 bases off J; junction bases not matched to a gene: 2. The CDR3, from cysteine to phenylalanine, totals 14 residues. Just CDR3 DNA is preserved here, 42 bases in frame from base 1. The treatment or condition label here, explained by the study, means: 15 to 20 received Ad26.COV2.S at low or high dose, single or two shots; roughly five received placebo; per-sample allocation not given. For vaccine and placebo recipients, repertoires were sequenced using samples collected on day 63 after the first injection. In Cohort 1b, about two dozen adults aged 18-55 years were enrolled at a single site in Boston, USA, between 29 July and 7 August 2020. Ad26.COV2.S consisted of a replication-incompetent adenovirus type 26 vector by which a prefusion-stabilized SARS-CoV-2 spike protein from the original Wuhan strain was expressed.

The sequence came from a person aged 18-60 years who received the Ad26.COV2.S COVID-19 vaccine or a placebo. The sample in question was peripheral blood, obtained in a trial of Ad26.COV2.S vaccine versus placebo. The rearranged chain carries TRBV6-2 or TRBV6-3 and TRBJ1-5, with 8 bases matching TRBD1. The CDR3 in this case is CASSKTGGNQPQHF. In nucleotides, the sequence is TGTGCCAGCAGTAAGACAGGGGGCAATCAGCCCCAGCATTTT.